The clone carrying this T cell receptor beta chain has just a few counts. The sample originates from a study of T cells in Graves' hyperthyroidism and ophthalmopathy. There were TCR beta CDR3 regions amplified from RNA transcripts. A set of HTBI primers served as the primers for a first-round RT-PCR of the TCR CDR3. Using its own MiXCR run on the multiplex PCR reads, TCRdb lists one record per CDR3 protein. This sample has under 300,000 distinct CDR3 sequences, with roughly 20% found just once. Trimming took off 3 bases at V and 2 bases at J, with 9 bases between the two ends. In germline, CDR1 is SQVTM, CDR2 ANQGSEA. The CDR3 spans 13 residues.

Specimen: blood. This sequence joins TRBV29-1 and TRBJ2-3; D is perhaps TRBD1 (6 bases). The TCR sequence derives from a man younger than 40 with Graves' ophthalmopathy. DNA of the CDR3: TGCAGCGTTGACGGACAGCACACAGATACGCAGTATTTT. Amino acid sequence: CSVDGQHTDTQYF.